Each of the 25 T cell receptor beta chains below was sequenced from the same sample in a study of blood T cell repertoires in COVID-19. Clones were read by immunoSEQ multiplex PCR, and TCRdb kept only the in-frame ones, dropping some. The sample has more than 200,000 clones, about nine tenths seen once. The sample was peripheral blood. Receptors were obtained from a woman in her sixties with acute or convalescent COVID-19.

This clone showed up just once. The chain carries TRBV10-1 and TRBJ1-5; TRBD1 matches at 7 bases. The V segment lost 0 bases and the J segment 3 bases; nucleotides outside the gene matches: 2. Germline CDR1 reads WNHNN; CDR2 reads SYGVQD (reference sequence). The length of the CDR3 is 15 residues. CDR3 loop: CASSESGGFNQPQHF. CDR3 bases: TGCGCCAGCAGTGAGTCAGGGGGCTTCAATCAGCCCCAGCATTTT.

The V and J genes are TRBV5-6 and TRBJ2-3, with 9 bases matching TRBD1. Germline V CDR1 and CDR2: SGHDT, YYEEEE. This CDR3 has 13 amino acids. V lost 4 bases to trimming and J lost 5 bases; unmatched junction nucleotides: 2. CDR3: CASSMTGGDTQYF. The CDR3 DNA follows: TGTGCCAGCAGCATGACAGGGGGAGATACGCAGTATTTT.

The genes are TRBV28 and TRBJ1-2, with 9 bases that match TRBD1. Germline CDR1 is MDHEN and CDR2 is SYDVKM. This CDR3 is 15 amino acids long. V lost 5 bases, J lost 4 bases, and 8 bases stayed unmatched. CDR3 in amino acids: CASSVQGAGAYGYTF. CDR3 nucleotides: TGTGCCAGCAGTGTACAGGGGGCCGGGGCCTATGGCTACACCTTC.

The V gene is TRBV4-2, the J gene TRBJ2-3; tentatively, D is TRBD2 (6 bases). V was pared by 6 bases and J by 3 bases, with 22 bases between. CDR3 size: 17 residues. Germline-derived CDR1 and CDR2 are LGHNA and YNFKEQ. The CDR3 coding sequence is TGTGCCAGCAGACACAGCTCTTACGGGAGTACAACAGATACGCAGTATTTT. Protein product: CASRHSSYGSTTDTQYF.

DNA for the CDR3: TGTGCCAGCAGCTTCGCCGCTACCACAGATACGCAGTATTTT. Its translation: CASSFAATTDTQYF. The V gene is TRBV5-5, the J gene TRBJ2-3; D gene uncertain. V was clipped by 2 bases and J by 2 bases, with 9 bases between them. The CDR3 has 14 amino acids. Germline V CDR1 and CDR2: SGHKS, YYEKEE (reference sequence).

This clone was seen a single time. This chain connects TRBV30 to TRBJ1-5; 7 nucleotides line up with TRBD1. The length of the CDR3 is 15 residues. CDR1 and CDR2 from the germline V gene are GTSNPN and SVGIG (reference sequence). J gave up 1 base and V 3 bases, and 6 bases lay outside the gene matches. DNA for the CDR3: TGTGCCTGGAGAGGGGGGACAGCCAGCAATCAGCCCCAGCATTTT. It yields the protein CAWRGGTASNQPQHF. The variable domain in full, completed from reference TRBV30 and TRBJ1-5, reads SQTIHQWPATLVQPVGSPLSLECTVEGTSNPNLYWYRQAAGRGLQLLFYSVGIGQISSEVPQNLSASRPQDRQFILSSKKLLLSDSGFYLCAWRGGTASNQPQHFGDGTRLSIL.

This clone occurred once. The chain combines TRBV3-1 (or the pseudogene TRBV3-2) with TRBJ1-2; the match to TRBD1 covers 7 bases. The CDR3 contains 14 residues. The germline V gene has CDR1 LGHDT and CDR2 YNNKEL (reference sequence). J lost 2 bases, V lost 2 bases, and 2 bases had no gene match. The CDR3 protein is CASSQTTGNYGYTF. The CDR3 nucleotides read TGTGCCAGCAGCCAAACGACAGGGAACTATGGCTACACCTTC.

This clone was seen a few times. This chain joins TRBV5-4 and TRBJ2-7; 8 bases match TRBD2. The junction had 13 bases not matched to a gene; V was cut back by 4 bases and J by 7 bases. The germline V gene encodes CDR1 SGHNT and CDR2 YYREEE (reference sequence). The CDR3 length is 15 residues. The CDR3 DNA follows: TGTGCCAGCAGCCCTGGCGGGACTAGTATGTGGGAGCAGTACTTC. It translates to CASSPGGTSMWEQYF. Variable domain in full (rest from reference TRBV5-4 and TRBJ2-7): ETGVTQSPTHLIKTRGQQVTLRCSSQSGHNTVSWYQQALGQGPQFIFQYYREEENGRGNFPPRFSGLQFPNYSSELNVNALELDDSALYLCASSPGGTSMWEQYFGPGTRLTVT.

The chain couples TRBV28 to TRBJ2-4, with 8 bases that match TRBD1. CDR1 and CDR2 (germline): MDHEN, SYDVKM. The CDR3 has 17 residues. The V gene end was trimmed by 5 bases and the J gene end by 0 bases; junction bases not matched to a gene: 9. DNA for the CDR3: TGTGCCAGCAGTCTCCAGGGAGGACAGGGAGCCAAAAACATTCAGTACTTC. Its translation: CASSLQGGQGAKNIQYF.

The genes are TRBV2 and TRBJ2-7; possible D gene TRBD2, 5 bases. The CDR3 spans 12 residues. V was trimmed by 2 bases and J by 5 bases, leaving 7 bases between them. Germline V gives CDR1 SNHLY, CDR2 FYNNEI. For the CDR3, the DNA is TGTGCCAGCAGTGAAACCGGGAACGAGCAGTACTTC. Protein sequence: CASSETGNEQYF.

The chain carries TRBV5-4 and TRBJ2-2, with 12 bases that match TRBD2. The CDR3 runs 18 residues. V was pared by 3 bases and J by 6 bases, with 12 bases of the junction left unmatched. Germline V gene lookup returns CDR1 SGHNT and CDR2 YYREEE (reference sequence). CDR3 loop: CASSSRTSGTPNSGELFF. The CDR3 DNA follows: TGTGCCAGCAGCTCACGGACTAGCGGGACCCCCAATTCCGGGGAGCTGTTTTTT. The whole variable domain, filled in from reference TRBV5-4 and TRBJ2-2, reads ETGVTQSPTHLIKTRGQQVTLRCSSQSGHNTVSWYQQALGQGPQFIFQYYREEENGRGNFPPRFSGLQFPNYSSELNVNALELDDSALYLCASSSRTSGTPNSGELFFGEGSRLTVL.

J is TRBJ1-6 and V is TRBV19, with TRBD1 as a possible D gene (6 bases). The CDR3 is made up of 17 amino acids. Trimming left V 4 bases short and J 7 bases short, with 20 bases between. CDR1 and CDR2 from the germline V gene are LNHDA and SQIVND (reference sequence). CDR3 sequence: CASSKNRVTFENSPLHF. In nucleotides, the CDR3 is TGTGCCAGTAGTAAAAACAGGGTGACGTTCGAGAATTCACCCCTCCACTTT.

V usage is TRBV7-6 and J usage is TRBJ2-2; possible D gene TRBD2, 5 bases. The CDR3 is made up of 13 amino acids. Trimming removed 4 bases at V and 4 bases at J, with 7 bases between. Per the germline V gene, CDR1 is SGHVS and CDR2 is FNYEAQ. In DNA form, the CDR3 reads TGTGCCAGCAGCTACGGACTCACCGGGGAGCTGTTTTTT. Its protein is CASSYGLTGELFF.

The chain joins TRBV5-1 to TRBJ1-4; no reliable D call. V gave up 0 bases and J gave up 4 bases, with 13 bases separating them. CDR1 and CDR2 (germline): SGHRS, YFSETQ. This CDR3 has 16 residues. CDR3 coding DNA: TGCGCCAGCAGCTTGGTAACGGGAACCCTTAATGAAAAACTGTTTTTT. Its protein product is CASSLVTGTLNEKLFF.

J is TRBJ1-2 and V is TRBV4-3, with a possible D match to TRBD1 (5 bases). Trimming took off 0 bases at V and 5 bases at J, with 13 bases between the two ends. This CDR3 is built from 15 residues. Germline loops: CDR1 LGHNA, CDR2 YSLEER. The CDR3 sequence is CASSQDLGARYGYTF. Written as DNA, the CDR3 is TGCGCCAGCAGCCAAGATCTAGGGGCGCGGTATGGCTACACCTTC.

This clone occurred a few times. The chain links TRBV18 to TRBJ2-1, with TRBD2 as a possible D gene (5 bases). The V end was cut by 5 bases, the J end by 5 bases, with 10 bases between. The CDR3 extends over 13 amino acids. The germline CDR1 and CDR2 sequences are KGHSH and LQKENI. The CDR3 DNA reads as TGTGCCAGCTCATTACTAGGGAACAATGAGCAGTTCTTC. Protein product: CASSLLGNNEQFF.

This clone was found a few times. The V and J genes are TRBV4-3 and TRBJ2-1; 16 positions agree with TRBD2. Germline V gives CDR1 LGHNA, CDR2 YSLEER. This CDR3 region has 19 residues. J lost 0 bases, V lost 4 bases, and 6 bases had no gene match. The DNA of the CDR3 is TGCGCCAGCAGCCGCACGGGACTAGCGGGAGGGAGCTCCTACAATGAGCAGTTCTTC. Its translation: CASSRTGLAGGSSYNEQFF.

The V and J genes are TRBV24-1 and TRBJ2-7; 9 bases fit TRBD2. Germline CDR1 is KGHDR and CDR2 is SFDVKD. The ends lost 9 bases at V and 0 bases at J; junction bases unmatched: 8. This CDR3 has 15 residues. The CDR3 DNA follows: TGTGCCACCCGGCCAGCGGGGGGTCACTCCTACGAGCAGTACTTC. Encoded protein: CATRPAGGHSYEQYF.

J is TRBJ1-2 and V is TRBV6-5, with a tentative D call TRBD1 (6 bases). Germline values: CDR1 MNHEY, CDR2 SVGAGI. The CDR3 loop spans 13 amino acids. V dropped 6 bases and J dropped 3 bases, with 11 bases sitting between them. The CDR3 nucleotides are TGTGCCAGCAGAGTTGACAGGCACTATGGCTACACCTTC. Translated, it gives CASRVDRHYGYTF.

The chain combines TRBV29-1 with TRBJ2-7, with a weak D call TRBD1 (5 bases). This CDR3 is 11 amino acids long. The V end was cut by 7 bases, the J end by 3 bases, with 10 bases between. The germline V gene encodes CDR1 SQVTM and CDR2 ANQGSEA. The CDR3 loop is CSGAQGYEQYF. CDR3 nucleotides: TGCAGCGGGGCCCAGGGCTACGAGCAGTACTTC.

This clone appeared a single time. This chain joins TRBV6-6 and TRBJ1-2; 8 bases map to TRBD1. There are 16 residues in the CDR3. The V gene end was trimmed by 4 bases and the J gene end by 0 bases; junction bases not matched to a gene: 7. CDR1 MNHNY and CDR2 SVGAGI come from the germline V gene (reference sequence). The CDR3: CASSSWTGTSNYGYTF. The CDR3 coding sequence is TGTGCCAGCAGTTCCTGGACAGGGACATCTAACTATGGCTACACCTTC.

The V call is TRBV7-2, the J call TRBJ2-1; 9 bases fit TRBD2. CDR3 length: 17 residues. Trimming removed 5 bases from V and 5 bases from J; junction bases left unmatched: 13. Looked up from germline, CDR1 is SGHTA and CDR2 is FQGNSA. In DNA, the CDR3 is TGTGCCAGCAGCCCGAGCCGGGGCGGGGGGGCTGACAATGAGCAGTTCTTC. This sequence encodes CASSPSRGGGADNEQFF.

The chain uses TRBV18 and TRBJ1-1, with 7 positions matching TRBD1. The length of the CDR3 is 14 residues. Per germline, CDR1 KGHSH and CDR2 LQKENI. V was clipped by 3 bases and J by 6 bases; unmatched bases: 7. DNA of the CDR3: TGTGCCAGCTCACCGACCACAGGGGACGCTGAAGCTTTCTTT. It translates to CASSPTTGDAEAFF.

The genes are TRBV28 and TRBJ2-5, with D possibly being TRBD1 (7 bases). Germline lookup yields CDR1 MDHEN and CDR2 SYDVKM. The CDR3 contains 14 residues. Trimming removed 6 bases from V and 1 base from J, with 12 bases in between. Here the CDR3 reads CASRPGGGQETQYF. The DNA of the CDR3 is TGTGCCAGCAGGCCAGGGGGAGGCCAAGAGACCCAGTACTTC.

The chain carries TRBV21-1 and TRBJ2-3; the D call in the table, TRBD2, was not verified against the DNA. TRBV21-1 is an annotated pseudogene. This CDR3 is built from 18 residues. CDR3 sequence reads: CASSKVVVGREGADTQYF. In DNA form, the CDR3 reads TGTGCCAGCAGCAAAGTTGTTGTTGGGCGGGAGGGCGCAGATACGCAGTATTTT.